This section outlines one T cell receptor (beta chain) sequence together with its context. What it binds is unknown. This sample is drawn from a study of OX40 agonist ivuxolimab in advanced cancers. Notes on the study in general: The CD4+ and CD8+ T cells in the blood had expanded clonally by week 6 at 0.1 to 3.0 mg/kg.

Sequencing was performed with immunoSEQ multiplex PCR; in TCRdb, only in-frame clones are kept and a portion is missing. The data contain about 90,000 clones, approximately 89% of them seen just once; the ten biggest clones take up approximately 0.22%. This clonotype was obtained from an adult with an advanced solid tumor such as melanoma, head and neck, liver or kidney cancer. This specimen was CD4+ or CD8+ T cells sorted from blood, taken in a trial of the OX40 agonist ivuxolimab.

The CDR3 DNA reads as TGTGCCAGCAGTTACTCATCAGGGACCGAGCAGTACGTC. Translating gives CASSYSSGTEQYV. The genes are TRBV6-5 and TRBJ2-7; D tentatively reads TRBD1 or TRBD2 (5 bases each). Deletions cut 0 bases from V and 6 bases from J, with 9 bases between. Germline CDR1 reads MNHEY; CDR2 reads SVGAGI. CDR3 size: 13 residues.